This TCR beta chain was documented in a study of human T cells and chemical hapten exposure. The CDR3 covers 13 residues. Trimming took 4 bases from V and 5 from J, leaving 11 bases between them. The germline V gene encodes CDR1 ENHRY and CDR2 SYGVKD. Time point specified: patch test 1, 2 weeks after DPC sensitization. The treatment: therapeutic diphenylcyclopropenone sensitization with weekly scalp DPC. Each CDR3 protein is one row after TCRdb ran MiXCR on the RACE reads. The sample carries 300,000 to 450,000 distinct CDR3 sequences, about 4.4% recorded once. This clonotype was counted many times. The sample was whole blood, taken in connection with sensitization to the hapten diphenylcyclopropenone (DPC). This rearrangement joins TRBV10-3 to TRBJ2-5; D is undetermined. The clonotype originates from a woman aged 45-60 years with alopecia areata. Some clones in this sample may be carry-over from other donors' samples. The CDR3 sequence: CAISASTAETQYF. CDR3 coding DNA: TGTGCCATCAGTGCGTCGACCGCTGAGACCCAGTACTTC.